Below are 12 T cell receptor beta chains sequenced from a single sample in a study of OX40 agonist ivuxolimab in advanced cancers. Clones were read by immunoSEQ multiplex PCR, and TCRdb kept only the in-frame ones, dropping some. The data contain tens of thousands of clones, about 88% of them singletons. This specimen was CD4+ or CD8+ T cells sorted from blood, taken in a trial of the OX40 agonist ivuxolimab. The source of these receptors is an adult with an advanced solid tumor such as melanoma, head and neck, liver or kidney cancer.

The chain has TRBV2 and TRBJ1-2; D gene ambiguous. V gave up 4 bases and J gave up 4 bases, with 10 bases separating them. CDR1 is SNHLY, CDR2 FYNNEI, per germline. The length of the CDR3 is 13 residues. The chain's CDR3 is CASSGYGFYGYTF. For the CDR3, the DNA is TGTGCCAGCAGTGGATACGGATTCTATGGCTACACCTTC.

This clone was detected a few times. V usage is TRBV27 and J usage is TRBJ1-2; 12 nucleotides line up with TRBD1. V shed 5 bases, J shed 5 bases, and the junction held 12 bases outside the gene matches. The CDR3 has 17 amino acids. Germline CDR1 MNHEY, CDR2 SMNVEV (reference sequence). As DNA, the CDR3 is TGTGCCAGCAGTACCGCCGGGACAGGGGGCGTTCGTTATGGCTACACCTTC. Protein product: CASSTAGTGGVRYGYTF.

The chain links TRBV18 to TRBJ1-1; 9 bases fit TRBD1. The CDR3 is made up of 15 amino acids. With V trimmed by 3 bases and J by 4 bases, 6 bases remained unmatched. Germline loops: CDR1 KGHSH, CDR2 LQKENI. The CDR3: CASSPSQGAITEAFF. In DNA form, the CDR3 reads TGTGCCAGCTCACCGTCACAGGGGGCGATCACTGAAGCTTTCTTT.

The rearrangement uses TRBV18 and TRBJ2-5; D remains ambiguous. Germline CDR1 reads KGHSH; CDR2 reads LQKENI. The V gene lost 2 bases and the J gene lost 5 bases, with 6 bases spanning the gap. The CDR3 is 12 amino acids. The CDR3 coding sequence is TGTGCCAGCTCACCATTTACGGAGACCCAGTACTTC. It is translated as CASSPFTETQYF.

The V and J genes are TRBV7-2 and TRBJ1-1; D is perhaps TRBD1 (5 bases). The V and J ends lost 6 bases and 6 bases respectively, with 17 bases between them. The CDR3 totals 14 residues. Germline V lookup: CDR1 SGHTA, CDR2 FQGNSA. The CDR3 loop is CASSTARGSPEAFF. The CDR3 DNA follows: TGTGCCAGCAGTACCGCCCGGGGGTCCCCTGAAGCTTTCTTT.

The chain couples TRBV7-9 to TRBJ2-5; 8 nucleotides match TRBD1. The length of the CDR3 is 16 residues. V lost 5 bases, J lost 3 bases, and 11 bases stayed unmatched. The germline CDR1 and CDR2 sequences are SEHNR and FQNEAQ (reference sequence). This chain's CDR3 is CASSPRVGTGKETQYF. The CDR3 nucleotides read TGTGCCAGCAGCCCCAGGGTCGGGACAGGAAAAGAGACCCAGTACTTC.

The sample holds one count of this clone. The chain has TRBV19 and TRBJ1-1; a weak D match, TRBD1 (5 bases). Trimming shortened V by 0 bases and J by 4 bases, and 6 bases separated the two germline ends. In germline, CDR1 is LNHDA, CDR2 SQIVND (reference sequence). The CDR3 length is 13 residues. DNA for the CDR3: TGTGCCAGTAGTATAGAAGGGGCCACTGAAGCTTTCTTT. Amino acid sequence: CASSIEGATEAFF. Combining the CDR3 with reference TRBV19 and TRBJ1-1 gives the whole variable domain DGGITQSPKYLFRKEGQNVTLSCEQNLNHDAMYWYRQDPGQGLRLIYYSQIVNDFQKGDIAEGYSVSREKKESFPLTVTSAQKNPTAFYLCASSIEGATEAFFGQGTRLTVV.

The chain has TRBV2 and TRBJ1-1, with 7 bases lining up with TRBD1. Germline CDR1 and CDR2: SNHLY and FYNNEI. The CDR3 length is 13 residues. V gave up 10 bases and J gave up 4 bases; unmatched junction bases: 9. This CDR3 reads CANIFPGGTEAFF. The CDR3 DNA reads as TGTGCCAACATATTCCCAGGGGGCACTGAAGCTTTCTTT. Looking up the rest from reference TRBV2 and TRBJ1-1 gives the full variable domain: EPEVTQTPSHQVTQMGQEVILRCVPISNHLYFYWYRQILGQKVEFLVSFYNNEISEKSEIFDDQFSVERPDGSNFTLKIRSTKLEDSAMYFCANIFPGGTEAFFGQGTRLTVV.

This chain joins TRBV10-2 and TRBJ2-5; D unclear. Trimming took 2 bases from V and 5 from J, leaving 6 bases between them. This CDR3 is built from 12 residues. Germline assignment: CDR1 WSHSY and CDR2 SAAADI. CDR3 residues: CASSEGGETQYF. For the CDR3, the DNA is TGCGCCAGCAGTGAGGGTGGGGAGACCCAGTACTTC.

The chain links TRBV5-8 to TRBJ1-5; a possible D gene is TRBD1 (5 bases). The CDR3 length is 15 residues. The V and J ends lost 0 bases and 0 bases respectively, with 7 bases between them. The V gene's germline CDR1 is SGHTS and CDR2 YDEGEE. The CDR3 region is CASSLGQISNQPQHF. The CDR3 DNA reads as TGTGCCAGCAGCTTGGGACAGATTAGCAATCAGCCCCAGCATTTT.

This chain joins TRBV7-9 and TRBJ2-7; no clear D. The CDR3 loop spans 16 amino acids. Germline CDR1 and CDR2: SEHNR and FQNEAQ (reference sequence). Trimming stripped 1 base from V and 0 bases from J, with 13 bases between. The CDR3: CASSLGDGWSSYEQYF. CDR3 DNA sequence: TGTGCCAGCAGCTTAGGAGACGGGTGGAGCTCCTACGAGCAGTACTTC.

The table lists this clone with a few counts. The J gene is TRBJ1-4, the V gene TRBV30, with D unclear. Trimming took 3 bases from V and 1 from J, leaving 12 bases between them. This CDR3 contains 15 residues. Germline V gene sequence: CDR1 GTSNPN, CDR2 SVGIG (reference sequence). Here the CDR3 reads CAWRPGRVTNEKLFF. The CDR3, as DNA: TGTGCCTGGAGGCCGGGCCGGGTAACTAATGAAAAACTGTTTTTT.